This TCR beta chain was profiled in a study of blood T cell repertoires in COVID-19. Study as a whole: Acute and convalescent COVID-19 samples came from the United States, Italy and Spain. The cDNA or gDNA used as material had been derived from T cells, B-cell-depleted T cells, or PBMCs.

In the original processing: For nucleated cells, counts were estimated from reference gene primer amplification. Generated by immunoSEQ multiplex PCR, the TCRdb table keeps only in-frame clones and is missing some. The DNA gave D and trimming, while V, J and clone size come from that table. The table records fewer than 350,000 clones, around nine tenths of them present only once. The germline CDR1 and CDR2 sequences are ENHRY and SYGVKD. Trimming cost V 4 bases and J 0 bases, with 6 bases left between them. CDR3 size: 14 residues. The sequenced sample consisted of peripheral blood. This TCR was recovered from a man aged 40-50 years with active or convalescent COVID-19. V and J are TRBV10-3 and TRBJ2-2; D is unclear. DNA for the CDR3: TGTGCCATCAGTGTGCGGACGAACACCGGGGAGCTGTTTTTT. Translated: CAISVRTNTGELFF.